This TCR beta chain stems from a study of T cells after yellow fever vaccination. In the study overall: The SMART-Seq v4 Ultra Low Input method served to prepare the low-cell-number fractions. Study-wide findings and caveats: Clones that expanded after primary vaccination mostly reappeared after the booster (around 96% CD4, 88% CD8). A faster peak, day 5 versus 15, was reached by the weaker secondary response.

Per germline, CDR1 SGHDT and CDR2 YYEEEE. This CDR3 spans 17 amino acids. Trimming left V 2 bases short and J 0 bases short, with 17 bases between. In this sample, this clonotype turned up a few times. Antigen: not known. TCRdb re-called the 5' RACE reads with MiXCR, one entry per CDR3 protein. The repertoire holds 450,000 to 550,000 distinct CDR3 sequences, with around 21% as singletons. The source of this sequence is a man aged 25 to 40 who received the YFV17D yellow fever vaccine. This rearrangement joins TRBV5-6 to TRBJ1-1; D might be TRBD1 (6 bases). The specimen was PBMCs, collected 15 days after the yellow fever booster vaccination. CDR3 nucleotide sequence: TGTGCCAGCAGCTTTTTCCCAGGGGTGGGAATGAACACTGAAGCTTTCTTT. Its protein is CASSFFPGVGMNTEAFF.